These T cell receptor beta chains were read from a single sample in a study of blood T cell repertoires in COVID-19. The table came from immunoSEQ multiplex PCR; TCRdb's copy has only in-frame clones and leaves some out. The data contain 150,000 to 200,000 clones, 90% of them singletons. The sample was peripheral blood. The receptors originated from a man aged 45-65 years with acute or convalescent COVID-19. Both conserved end residues are part of each CDR3.

TRBV19,TRBJ1-4,CASSRGGIEKLFF
TRBV6-2/TRBV6-3,TRBJ2-5,CASSSRQDSQETQYF
TRBV19,TRBJ1-5,CASKDREGQPQHF
TRBV30,TRBJ1-4,CAWSPSFGGNEKLFF
TRBV7-3,TRBJ2-3,CASSFGQPTDTQYF
TRBV14,TRBJ2-5,CASSQDRERDGRETQYF
TRBV7-2,TRBJ2-4,CASSSPFLYIQYF
TRBV14,TRBJ2-4,CASSQGPGTGGGIQYF
TRBV11-2,TRBJ2-1,CASSSGTSRNNEQFF
TRBV7-9,TRBJ1-3,CASSWGLAGASGNTIYF
TRBV7-9,TRBJ1-4,CASSSPGSGGEKLFF
TRBV19,TRBJ2-3,CASSMGGASTDTQYF
TRBV10-3,TRBJ2-5,CAISDGLAGVSQYF
TRBV6-5,TRBJ2-2,CASRLTSVLPGELFF
TRBV29-1,TRBJ2-2,CSVEAGQGTGELFF
TRBV3-1/TRBV3-2,TRBJ2-1,CASSQASRDKGEQFF
TRBV5-1,TRBJ2-5,CASSSPRGDTQETQYF